This is a list of T cell receptor beta chains from one sample in a study of Ad26.COV2.S vaccination and SARS-CoV-2 variants. Method: immunoSEQ multiplex PCR; TCRdb's copy keeps in-frame clones and lacks some. Here the sample spans roughly 300,000 clones, 88% being singletons. The specimen was peripheral blood, collected in a trial of Ad26.COV2.S vaccine versus placebo. Receptor source: a person aged 18 to 59 who received the Ad26.COV2.S COVID-19 vaccine or a placebo. Both conserved end residues are part of each CDR3. The D gene is left open where the match is weak. Clone size is given for some rows only: seen once, a few or many times, or a class if the clone is expanded.

d_gene	len	v_gene	abundance	j_gene	CDR3aa	CDR3nt
TRBD2	16	TRBV29-1	once	TRBJ2-1	CSSGWKLAGGSTEQFF	TGCAGCTCCGGCTGGAAATTGGCGGGAGGGTCAACTGAGCAGTTCTTC
TRBD1	14	TRBV7-9	few	TRBJ1-6	CASSRGTDNSPLHF	TGTGCCAGCAGCCGGGGGACAGATAATTCACCCCTCCACTTT
.	15	TRBV27	.	TRBJ1-5	CASSEGAHSNQPQHF	TGTGCCAGCAGTGAAGGGGCCCATAGCAATCAGCCCCAGCATTTT
.	15	TRBV5-1	.	TRBJ1-1	CASSLVGRGNTEAFF	TGCGCCAGCAGCTTGGTGGGCAGGGGGAACACTGAAGCTTTCTTT
.	13	TRBV18	.	TRBJ2-7	CASLMAASYEQYF	TGTGCCAGCTTAATGGCAGCCAGCTACGAGCAGTACTTC
.	14	TRBV28	.	TRBJ1-5	CASSAGRGDQPQHF	TGTGCCAGCAGCGCGGGACGGGGGGATCAGCCCCAGCATTTT
TRBD2	21	TRBV18	.	TRBJ2-7	CASSSIRPGTSGNYGQFEQYF	TGTGCCAGCTCATCTATACGTCCCGGGACTAGCGGGAACTACGGCCAGTTCGAGCAGTACTTC
.	15	TRBV25-1	.	TRBJ2-2	CASSESDRFTGELFF	TGTGCCAGCAGTGAGTCCGACAGATTCACCGGGGAGCTGTTTTTT
TRBD1	13	TRBV6-6	.	TRBJ1-2	CANLAGQGGGYTF	TGTGCCAACCTTGCCGGACAGGGGGGAGGCTACACCTTC
.	17	TRBV21-1	once	TRBJ2-3	CASSIPTDSPRTDTQYF	TGTGCCAGCAGCATACCCACGGACTCACCTCGAACAGATACGCAGTATTTT
.	15	TRBV4-1	.	TRBJ1-4	CASSQVGQTLEKLFF	TGCGCCAGCAGCCAAGTTGGGCAGACTCTTGAAAAACTGTTTTTT
TRBD1	15	TRBV15	.	TRBJ2-7	CATRVDRASSYEQYF	TGTGCCACCAGGGTGGACAGGGCAAGCTCCTACGAGCAGTACTTC
.	19	TRBV13	.	TRBJ2-4	CASSLRSSREMVAKNIQYF	TGTGCCAGCAGCTTAAGGTCTTCCAGGGAGATGGTAGCCAAAAACATTCAGTACTTC
.	13	TRBV9	.	TRBJ1-1	CASSVGLDTEAFF	TGTGCCAGCAGCGTAGGGCTGGACACTGAAGCTTTCTTT